This T cell receptor beta chain was identified during a study of CD8 T cells in ankylosing spondylitis. Study findings and constraints: Seemingly distinctive of ankylosing spondylitis blood was a TCR beta motif formed by eight highly homologous variants. The authors found the disease-linked clones to be CD8+ and relatively rare in peripheral blood. In ankylosing spondylitis patients, matched synovial fluid reportedly showed significant enrichment of disease-linked clones.

This clonotype was detected only a few times. Its antigen is undetermined. The germline V and J ends were trimmed by 1 base and 8 bases, with 15 bases remaining between them. This CDR3 contains 15 residues. Per germline, CDR1 MNHNS and CDR2 SASEGT. One entry per CDR3 protein, called by TCRdb with MiXCR from the 5' RACE reads. The sample yields hundreds of thousands of distinct CDR3 sequences, about 13% seen once. The sample was blood, either unsorted or a sorted T cell fraction (not recorded which). This clonotype was obtained from a male donor with ankylosing spondylitis. The chain employs TRBV6-1 and TRBJ2-1; maybe TRBD1 (6 bases). The CDR3 nucleotides are TGTGCCAGCAGTGAAGGCAGGGGTTGGCGGGATGAGCAGTTCTTC. This codes for CASSEGRGWRDEQFF.